This is a list of T cell receptor beta chains from one sample in a study of blood T cell repertoires in COVID-19. Measured with immunoSEQ multiplex PCR; TCRdb has only the in-frame clones, and not every one. This table has about 140,000 clones, roughly four fifths appearing once. Sequencing was done on a sample of peripheral blood. These receptors originate from an elderly man with acute or convalescent COVID-19. The CDR3 runs from the conserved cysteine through the conserved F or W. D genes are given only for firm matches. Rows give clone size only sometimes, using once, few, many, or a class for an expanded clone.

j_call clone_size v_call d_call cdr3_nt cdr3_aa
TRBJ1-4 NA TRBV5-1 NA TGCGCCAGCAGCTGGGACGGGGGGCGTCGGGAAAAACTGTTTTTT CASSWDGGRREKLFF
TRBJ2-2 NA TRBV13 NA TGTGCCAGCAGCTTAGGCACCGGGTACACCGGGGAGCTGTTTTTT CASSLGTGYTGELFF
TRBJ2-7 few TRBV3-1/TRBV3-2 TRBD1 TGTGCCAGCAGATTCCGGGACAGGGGGTACGAGCAGTACTTC CASRFRDRGYEQYF
TRBJ2-2 NA TRBV9 TRBD2 TGTGCCCGCAGCGTAGGCGGGGGGGGTCCCGGGGAGCTGTTTTTT CARSVGGGGPGELFF
TRBJ2-2 NA TRBV7-7 NA TGTGCCAGCAGTTCCCAGGGCACCGGGGAGCTGTTTTTT CASSSQGTGELFF
TRBJ1-4 NA TRBV7-9 TRBD1 TGTGCCAGCAGCTTAGGACAGGGTAACGAAAAACTGTTTTTT CASSLGQGNEKLFF
TRBJ2-7 NA TRBV2 NA TGTGCCTCTAAGGGGACTGGCTACGAGCAGTACTTC CASKGTGYEQYF
TRBJ1-1 NA TRBV19 NA TGTGCCAGTAGTATTCAGGGAAAAGTCCCTGAAGCTTTCTTT CASSIQGKVPEAFF
TRBJ2-7 NA TRBV5-1 NA TGCGCCAGCAGCTCCCTCTCAGGTGGGGCGGTATACGAGCAGTACTTC CASSSLSGGAVYEQYF
TRBJ1-5 NA TRBV2 NA TGTGCCAGCAGTGAAGGGCAGGGTAGTCAGCCCCAGCATTTT CASSEGQGSQPQHF
TRBJ2-7 NA TRBV5-8 NA TGTGCCAGCAGCTTGGACCCGTCCCTAGTGTACTACGAGCAGTACTTC CASSLDPSLVYYEQYF
TRBJ2-7 NA TRBV18 NA TGTGCCAGCTCACCAGGCGCGGACTCCTACGAGCAGTACTTC CASSPGADSYEQYF
TRBJ1-5 NA TRBV2 NA TGTGCCAGCAGTGGACCCCAGGCCCAGCCCCAGCATTTT CASSGPQAQPQHF
TRBJ1-1 NA TRBV18 NA TGTGCCAGCTCACCACGGCAGAACACTGAAGCTTTCTTT CASSPRQNTEAFF
TRBJ1-2 NA TRBV18 NA TGTGCCAGCTCACCACCGGCAGGGGCCTATGGCTACACCTTC CASSPPAGAYGYTF
TRBJ2-3 NA TRBV7-9 TRBD1 TGTGCCAGCAACAGGGGCCTCGCGAGGACAGATACGCAGTATTTT CASNRGLARTDTQYF
TRBJ2-3 NA TRBV9 TRBD2 TGTGCCAGCAGCGGAGGACAAGGTAGCGGGGTAACAGATACGCAGTATTTT CASSGGQGSGVTDTQYF
TRBJ1-5 NA TRBV7-8 NA TGTGCCAGCAGCTTAGCGGAGGGAGGCAATCAGCCCCAGCATTTT CASSLAEGGNQPQHF
TRBJ2-3 NA TRBV24-1 NA TGTGCCACCAAAGTGGGGGGACAGAACACAGATACGCAGTATTTT CATKVGGQNTDTQYF
TRBJ1-1 NA TRBV20-1 NA TGCAGTGCGGGGGCCCCTGGCACTTTCTTT CSAGAPGTFF
TRBJ1-5 few TRBV2 NA TGTGCCAGCAGACACAGGTATAGCAATCAGCCCCAGCATTTT CASRHRYSNQPQHF
TRBJ2-1 NA TRBV11-1 NA TGTGCCAGCAGCTTAGACGGGGTGTACAATGAGCAGTTCTTC CASSLDGVYNEQFF
TRBJ2-7 many TRBV24-1 NA TGTGCCACCAGTGAACAGGTCGGCGAGCAGTACTTC CATSEQVGEQYF
TRBJ1-6 NA TRBV6-6 TRBD1 TGTGCCAGCAGTTCACAGGGGACCTATAATTCACCCCTCCACTTT CASSSQGTYNSPLHF
TRBJ2-2 NA TRBV5-8 TRBD2 TGTGCCAGCAGCTTGGGCCTAGCGGGATGGGTTACCGGGGAGCTGTTTTTT CASSLGLAGWVTGELFF
TRBJ1-3 NA TRBV11-3 NA TGTGCCAGCAGCACTTCAGGGGCTGGAAACACCATATATTTT CASSTSGAGNTIYF
TRBJ2-3 NA TRBV2 NA TGTGCCAGCAGTGAGAGGCGGGACGGGTGGACAGATACGCAGTATTTT CASSERRDGWTDTQYF
TRBJ1-5 NA TRBV24-1 TRBD1 TGTGCCACCAGTCGGACAGGGTCGGATCAGCCCCAGCATTTT CATSRTGSDQPQHF
TRBJ2-2 NA TRBV7-9 NA TGTGCCAGCAGCTTACCGGGACAAAACACCGGGGAGCTGTTTTTT CASSLPGQNTGELFF
TRBJ1-5 NA TRBV5-6 NA TGTGCCAGCAGCTTGGCCGGGATCCGAAATCAGCCCCAGCATTTT CASSLAGIRNQPQHF
TRBJ1-5 once TRBV19 NA TGTGCCAGTAGTATAGATACAGTGCAGCATTTT CASSIDTVQHF
TRBJ1-3 once TRBV24-1 TRBD1 TGTGCCACCAGTGATGGGGACAGGGGGACTGGAAACACCATATATTTT CATSDGDRGTGNTIYF
TRBJ2-7 NA TRBV7-3 NA TGTGCCAGCAGCCTAACCCCCTCCCAGTCAGCCTACGAGCAGTACTTC CASSLTPSQSAYEQYF
TRBJ2-1 NA TRBV7-9 TRBD2 TGTGCCAGCAGCTCCCCGGCGGGGGGGGAAACCGACGGTGAGCAGTTCTTC CASSSPAGGETDGEQFF
TRBJ2-5 NA TRBV30 NA TGTGCCTGGAGTGTGCAGGGGGAGACCCAGTACTTC CAWSVQGETQYF
TRBJ2-1 few TRBV27 TRBD2 TGTGCCAGCAGTTTATACGCCCACGGACTAGCGGGGGGCAGCTCCTACAATGAGCAGTTCTTC CASSLYAHGLAGGSSYNEQFF
TRBJ1-5 NA TRBV7-2 NA TGTGCCAGCAGCTTAGGAGTCGGGATGAGTCAGCCCCAGCATTTT CASSLGVGMSQPQHF
TRBJ2-6 NA TRBV5-1 NA TGCGCCAGCAGCTTGCAGGTGGCTGGGGCCAACGTCCTGACTTTC CASSLQVAGANVLTF
TRBJ1-6 NA TRBV30 TRBD1 TGTGCCTGGTCTGGGGGGACAGGGGTCAATTCACCCCTCCACTTT CAWSGGTGVNSPLHF
TRBJ2-5 NA TRBV5-4 TRBD1 TGTGCCAGCAGCTTAGGAAGGACAGGGTTGCAAGAGACCCAGTACTTC CASSLGRTGLQETQYF
TRBJ2-2 NA TRBV3-1/TRBV3-2 TRBD2 TGTGCCAGCAGCCAAGGGACTAGCGGGGCATCGAACACCGGGGAGCTGTTTTTT CASSQGTSGASNTGELFF
TRBJ1-5 once TRBV28 NA TGTGCCAGCACCACCTCTAAGGGAGCGGTTAATCAGCCCCAGCATTTT CASTTSKGAVNQPQHF
TRBJ2-7 few TRBV28 TRBD2 TGTGCCAGCTCCCCCGGGGGGGATTCCCTCCCCTACGAGCAGTACTTC CASSPGGDSLPYEQYF
TRBJ2-3 NA TRBV19 TRBD2 TGTGCCAGTCAACAGCGGGGGGGGAGCACAGATACGCAGTATTTT CASQQRGGSTDTQYF
TRBJ2-5 once TRBV29-1 TRBD1 TGCAGCGTTGGGTGGACAGGGCAAGAGACCCAGTACTTC CSVGWTGQETQYF
TRBJ2-5 NA TRBV18 NA TGTGCCAGCTCACCCTTACAGGGCCAGCAAGAGACCCAGTACTTC CASSPLQGQQETQYF
TRBJ2-1 NA TRBV4-3 TRBD2 TGCGCCAGCAGCCAAAGTTCTAGCGGGGGCGTTGGAGAGCAGTTCTTC CASSQSSSGGVGEQFF
TRBJ2-5 NA TRBV9 NA TGTGCCAGCAGCGTAGCACAGTCGGAGACCCAGTACTTC CASSVAQSETQYF
TRBJ2-1 NA TRBV28 TRBD1 TGTGCCAGCAGTATCCAGGGGGCGCGGGTCCACAATGAGCAGTTCTTC CASSIQGARVHNEQFF
TRBJ2-1 NA TRBV3-1/TRBV3-2 TRBD2 TGTGCCAGCAGCCAAGAAGCGGGGGAGCAGTTCTTC CASSQEAGEQFF
TRBJ2-7 NA TRBV6-5 NA TGTGCCAGCAGTTACTTGGCAGGGCCCTACGAGCAGTACTTC CASSYLAGPYEQYF
TRBJ2-1 NA TRBV10-1 TRBD2 TGCGCCAGCAGCCGACCGCCGGGACTAGCGGGGAGCAGCTCCTACAATGAGCAGTTCTTC CASSRPPGLAGSSSYNEQFF
TRBJ1-6 few TRBV4-1 NA TGCGCCAGCAGCCGGTCAGGGGATTCGAACAATTCACCCCTCCACTTT CASSRSGDSNNSPLHF
TRBJ2-5 NA TRBV11-3 TRBD2 TGTGCCAGCAGCCCCCCGGGACTAGGGGAGACCCAGTACTTC CASSPPGLGETQYF